The present TCR beta chain was sequenced within a study of siplizumab effects on memory and regulatory T cells. The method was immunoSEQ multiplex PCR; TCRdb's version includes in-frame clones alone and lacks a portion of them. The sample yields roughly 100,000 clones, nearly 95% seen once. Germline V gene sequence: CDR1 GTSNPN, CDR2 SVGIG (reference sequence). CDR3 length equals 13 residues. V gave up 5 bases and J gave up 4 bases, with 14 bases separating them. This rearrangement joins TRBV30 to TRBJ2-5, with D tentatively TRBD2 (6 bases). Sequencing was carried out using non-Treg CD4+ T cells sorted from blood. This receptor was identified in a human donor in good health. Here the CDR3 reads CAWGGRGTETQYF. The CDR3 DNA follows: TGTGCCTGGGGTGGTCGGGGGACAGAGACCCAGTACTTC.